This T cell receptor (beta chain) comes out of a study of shared clonotypes between healthy human individuals. Study-wide results and limits: In a handful of donors, about 5% of naive CD4 clonotypes appeared in common.

Positively selected for CCR7, the CD45RO-negative cells used as naive CD8 cells excluded terminally differentiated effector memory CD45RA+ cells. Trimming pared 5 bases from V and 0 bases from J, leaving 11 bases between. This CDR3 is built from 14 residues. CDR1 is MNHEY, CDR2 SMNVEV, per germline (reference sequence). At a deep level, the assay was run. Sequencing used immunoSEQ multiplex PCR; TCRdb keeps in-frame clones, though not all of them. The sample yields hundreds of thousands of clones, approximately 95% seen once. In regard to this clone: Its antigen remains unidentified.

Sequencing input: naive CD8+ T cells sorted from blood. The sequence was obtained from a woman under 40 in good health. The V call is TRBV27, the J call TRBJ2-7; no firm D call. DNA for the CDR3: TGTGCCAGCAGTCTCCGCTCTAGCTCCTACGAGCAGTACTTC. Protein sequence: CASSLRSSSYEQYF.